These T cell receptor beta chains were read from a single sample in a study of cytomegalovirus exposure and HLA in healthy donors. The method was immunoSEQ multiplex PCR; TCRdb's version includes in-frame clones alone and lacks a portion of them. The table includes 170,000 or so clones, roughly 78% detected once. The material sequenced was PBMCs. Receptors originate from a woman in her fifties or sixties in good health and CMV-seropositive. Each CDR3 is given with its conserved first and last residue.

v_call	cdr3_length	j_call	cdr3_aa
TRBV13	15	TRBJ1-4	CASSRDRGGDEKLFF
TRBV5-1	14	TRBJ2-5	CASSWDRGREPQYF
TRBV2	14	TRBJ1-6	CASTPGGGFSPLHF
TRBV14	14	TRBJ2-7	CASSQELGGYEQYF
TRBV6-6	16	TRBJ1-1	CASSYPTGGAYTEAFF
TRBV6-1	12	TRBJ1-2	CASRRSGRGYTF
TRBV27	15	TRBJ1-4	CASSFRRGSNEKLFF
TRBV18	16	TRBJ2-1	CASSPSTARGLNEQFF
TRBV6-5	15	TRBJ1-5	CASRGTGVGNQPQHF
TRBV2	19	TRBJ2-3	CASSHPWTGDIFSTDTQYF
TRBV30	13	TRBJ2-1	CAWGGKTYNEQFF
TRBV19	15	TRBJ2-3	CASATSGYSTDTQYF
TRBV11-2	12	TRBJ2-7	CASSLSFHEQYF
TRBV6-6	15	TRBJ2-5	CASRGLAGGRETQYF
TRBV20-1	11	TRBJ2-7	CSARGDRRQYF
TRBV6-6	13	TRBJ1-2	CASRTQGAEGYTF
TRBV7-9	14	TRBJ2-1	CASSLGGGNREQFF
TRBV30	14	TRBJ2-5	CAWSVRGGGETQYF
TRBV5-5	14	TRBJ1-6	CASSLQSYNSPLHF
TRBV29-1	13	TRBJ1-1	CSVYTGSGTEAFF
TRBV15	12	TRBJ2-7	CASGTGGHEQYF
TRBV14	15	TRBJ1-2	CTSSQVGGRQYGYTF
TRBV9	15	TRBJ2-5	CASSVTGFGEETQYF
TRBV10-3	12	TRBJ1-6	CAISEVDSPLHF
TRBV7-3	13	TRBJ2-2	CASSPADIGELFF
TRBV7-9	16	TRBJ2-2	CASSPSGTGGAGELFF
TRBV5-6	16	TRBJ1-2	CASSLVTGRVGHGYTF
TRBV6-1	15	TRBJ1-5	CASKGRHRANQPQHF
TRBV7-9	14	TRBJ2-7	CASSPDSLLYEQYF
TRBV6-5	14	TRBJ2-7	CASSEVLIYYEQYF
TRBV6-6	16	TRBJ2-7	CASSRETGPLSYEQYF
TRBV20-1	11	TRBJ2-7	CSARTGYEQYF
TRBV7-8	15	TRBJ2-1	CASSLETSFGNEQFF
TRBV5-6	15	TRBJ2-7	CASSLGRGRSYEQYF
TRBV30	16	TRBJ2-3	CAWSMPRGGRTDTQYF